This T cell receptor (beta chain) is drawn from a study of long-term antiretroviral therapy in people with HIV. Study conclusions and caveats: In HIV, the repertoires covered a tighter span of CDR3 lengths than in controls.

This clone occurred once. What it binds is unknown. The assay used was immunoSEQ (version v3.0), run at survey level. Repertoires were generated with immunoSEQ multiplex PCR, while TCRdb's copy carries only in-frame clones and drops some. The table has tens of thousands of clones, over 75% seen once. Every specimen held between about 0.9-11 million cryopreserved PBMC. These were thawed and washed before DNA extraction. The germline V gene has CDR1 WSHSY and CDR2 SAAADI. The CDR3 runs 10 residues. Between the trimmed V and J ends, which lost 4 bases and 7 bases, there was a span of 5 bases. This specimen was unsorted PBMCs, taken 0.3 years after starting antiretroviral therapy. The receptor comes from a man in his fifties with HIV. This chain joins TRBV10-2 and TRBJ2-7; unclear D gene. The CDR3 DNA reads TGCGCCAGCAGTGGGTTAGAGCAGTACTTC. It encodes CASSGLEQYF.